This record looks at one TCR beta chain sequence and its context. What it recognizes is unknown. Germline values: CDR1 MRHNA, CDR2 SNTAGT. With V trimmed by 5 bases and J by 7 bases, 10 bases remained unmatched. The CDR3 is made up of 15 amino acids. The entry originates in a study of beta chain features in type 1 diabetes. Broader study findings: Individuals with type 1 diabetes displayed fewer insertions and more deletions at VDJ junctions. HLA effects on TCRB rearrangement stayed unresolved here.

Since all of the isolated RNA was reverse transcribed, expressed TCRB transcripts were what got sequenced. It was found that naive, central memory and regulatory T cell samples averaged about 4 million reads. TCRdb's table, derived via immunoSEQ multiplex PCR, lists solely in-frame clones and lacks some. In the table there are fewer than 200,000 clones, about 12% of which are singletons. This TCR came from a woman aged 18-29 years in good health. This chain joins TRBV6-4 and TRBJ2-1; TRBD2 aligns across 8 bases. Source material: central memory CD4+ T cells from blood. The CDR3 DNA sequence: TGTGCCAGCAGTACCTTAGCGGGGAACTGGAATGAGCAGTTCTTC. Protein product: CASSTLAGNWNEQFF.